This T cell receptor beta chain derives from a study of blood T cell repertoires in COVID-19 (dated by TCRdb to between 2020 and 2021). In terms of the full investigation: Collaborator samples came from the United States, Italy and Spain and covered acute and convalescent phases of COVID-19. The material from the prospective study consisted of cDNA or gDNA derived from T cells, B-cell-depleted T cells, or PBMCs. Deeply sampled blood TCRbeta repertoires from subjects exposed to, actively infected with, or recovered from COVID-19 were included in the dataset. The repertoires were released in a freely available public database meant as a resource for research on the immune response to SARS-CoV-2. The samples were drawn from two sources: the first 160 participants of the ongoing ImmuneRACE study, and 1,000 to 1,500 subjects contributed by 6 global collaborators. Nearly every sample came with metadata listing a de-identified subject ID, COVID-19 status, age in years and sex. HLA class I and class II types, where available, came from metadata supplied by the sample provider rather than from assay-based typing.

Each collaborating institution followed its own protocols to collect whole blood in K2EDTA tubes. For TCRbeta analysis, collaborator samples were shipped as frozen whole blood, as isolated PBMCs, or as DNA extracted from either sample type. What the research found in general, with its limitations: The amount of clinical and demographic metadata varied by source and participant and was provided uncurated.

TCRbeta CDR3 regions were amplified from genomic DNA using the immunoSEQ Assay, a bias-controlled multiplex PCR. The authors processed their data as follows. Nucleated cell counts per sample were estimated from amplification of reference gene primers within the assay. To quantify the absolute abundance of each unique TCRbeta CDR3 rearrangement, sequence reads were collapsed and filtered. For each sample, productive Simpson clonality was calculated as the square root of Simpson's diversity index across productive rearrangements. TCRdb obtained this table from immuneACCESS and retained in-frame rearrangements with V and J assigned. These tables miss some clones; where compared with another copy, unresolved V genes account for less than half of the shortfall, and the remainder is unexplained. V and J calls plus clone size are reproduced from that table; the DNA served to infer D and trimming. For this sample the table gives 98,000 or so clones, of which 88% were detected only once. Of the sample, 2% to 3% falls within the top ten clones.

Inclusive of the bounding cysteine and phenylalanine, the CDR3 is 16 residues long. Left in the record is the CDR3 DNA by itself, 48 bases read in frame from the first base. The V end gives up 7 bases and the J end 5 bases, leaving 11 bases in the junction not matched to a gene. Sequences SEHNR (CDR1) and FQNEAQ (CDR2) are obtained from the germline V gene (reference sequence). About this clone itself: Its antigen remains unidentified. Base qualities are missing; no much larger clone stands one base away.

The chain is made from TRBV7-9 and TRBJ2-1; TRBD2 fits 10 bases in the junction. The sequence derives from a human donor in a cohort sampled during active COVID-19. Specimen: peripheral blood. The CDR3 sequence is CASNKWTSGYHNEQFF. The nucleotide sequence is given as TGTGCCAGCAACAAGTGGACTAGCGGTTACCACAATGAGCAGTTCTTC.